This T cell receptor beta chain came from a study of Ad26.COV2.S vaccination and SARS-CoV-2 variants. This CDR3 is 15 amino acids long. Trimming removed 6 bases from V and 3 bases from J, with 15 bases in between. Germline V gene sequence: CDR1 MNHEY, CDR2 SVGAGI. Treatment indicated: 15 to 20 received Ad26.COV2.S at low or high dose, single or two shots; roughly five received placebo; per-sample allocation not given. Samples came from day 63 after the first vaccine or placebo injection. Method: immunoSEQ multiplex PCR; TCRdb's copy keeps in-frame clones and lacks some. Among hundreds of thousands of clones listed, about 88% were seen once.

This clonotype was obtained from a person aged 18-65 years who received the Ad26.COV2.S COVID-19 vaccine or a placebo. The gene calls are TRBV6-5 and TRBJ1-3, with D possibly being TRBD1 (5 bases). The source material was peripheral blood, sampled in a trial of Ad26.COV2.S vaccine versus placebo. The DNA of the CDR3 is TGTGCCAGCAGCACCGAGGCGGGGGTTGGAAACACCATATATTTT. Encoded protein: CASSTEAGVGNTIYF.